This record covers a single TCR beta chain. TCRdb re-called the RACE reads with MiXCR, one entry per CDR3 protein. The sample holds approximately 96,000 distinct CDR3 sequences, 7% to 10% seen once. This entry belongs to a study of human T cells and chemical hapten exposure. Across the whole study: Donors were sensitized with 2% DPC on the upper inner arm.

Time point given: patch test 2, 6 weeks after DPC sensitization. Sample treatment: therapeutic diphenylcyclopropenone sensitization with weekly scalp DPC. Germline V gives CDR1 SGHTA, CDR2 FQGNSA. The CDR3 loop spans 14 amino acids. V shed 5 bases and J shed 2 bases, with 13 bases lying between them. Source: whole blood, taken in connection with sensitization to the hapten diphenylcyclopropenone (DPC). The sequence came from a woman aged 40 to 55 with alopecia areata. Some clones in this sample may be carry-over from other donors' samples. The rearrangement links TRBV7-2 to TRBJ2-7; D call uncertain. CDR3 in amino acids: CASSPDPDPYEQYF. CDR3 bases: TGTGCCAGCAGCCCCGACCCTGACCCCTACGAGCAGTACTTC.